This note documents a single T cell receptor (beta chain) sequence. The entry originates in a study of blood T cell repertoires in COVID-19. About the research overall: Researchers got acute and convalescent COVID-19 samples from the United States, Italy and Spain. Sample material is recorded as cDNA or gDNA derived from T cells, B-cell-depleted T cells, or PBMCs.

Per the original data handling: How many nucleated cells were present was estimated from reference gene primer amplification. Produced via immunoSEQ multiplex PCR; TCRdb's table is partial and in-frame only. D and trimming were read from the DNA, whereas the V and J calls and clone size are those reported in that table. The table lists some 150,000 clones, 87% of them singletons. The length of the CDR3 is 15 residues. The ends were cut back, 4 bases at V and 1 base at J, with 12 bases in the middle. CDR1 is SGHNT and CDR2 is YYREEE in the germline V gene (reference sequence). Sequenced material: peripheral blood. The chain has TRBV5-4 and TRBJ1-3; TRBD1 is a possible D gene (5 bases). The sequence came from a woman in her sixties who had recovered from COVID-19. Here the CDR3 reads CASSVDSPSGNTIYF. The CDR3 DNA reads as TGTGCCAGCAGCGTCGACAGCCCGTCTGGAAACACCATATATTTT.